This TCR beta chain originates from a study of blood T cell repertoires in COVID-19. In the study overall: Sources were T cells, B-cell-depleted T cells, or PBMCs; the material itself was cDNA or gDNA.

In the authors' workflow: Reference gene primer amplification gave estimated nucleated cell counts. Sequencing used immunoSEQ multiplex PCR; TCRdb keeps in-frame clones, though not all of them. The V and J calls and the clone size are those of that table, but D and trimming were determined from the DNA. Among 310,000 or so clones listed, roughly 90% were seen once. From germline, CDR1 is LGHNA and CDR2 YNFKEQ. The V gene end was trimmed by 0 bases and the J gene end by 3 bases; junction bases not matched to a gene: 9. The CDR3 totals 17 residues. Adults between roughly 18 and 95 years of age took part from 24 US areas. Cohort 3 recovered donors had two negative PCRs, clearance, or symptom resolution.

The receptor was derived from a woman in her late teens or twenties who had recovered from COVID-19. The V call is TRBV4-2, the J call TRBJ1-2; TRBD1 matches 8 bases. The sample comprised PBMCs or T cells enriched from blood (not recorded which). Here the CDR3 reads CASSQEVRTGKDYGYTF. DNA for the CDR3: TGTGCCAGCAGCCAAGAAGTGCGGACAGGGAAGGACTATGGCTACACCTTC.